This T cell receptor beta chain is from a study of blood T cell repertoires in COVID-19. Study background: Acute and convalescent COVID-19 samples came from the United States, Italy and Spain. PBMCs, B-cell-depleted T cells, or T cells were the source of the cDNA or gDNA that made up the material.

Per the original data handling: Scientists estimated how many nucleated cells there were by amplifying reference gene primers. Sequencing was performed with immunoSEQ multiplex PCR; in TCRdb, only in-frame clones are kept and a portion is missing. D and trimming were read from the DNA, whereas the V and J calls and clone size are those reported in that table. The table lists about 130,000 clones, around 77% of them singletons, with under 14% in the top ten. V shed 4 bases and J 2 bases; nucleotides not matched to a gene: 2. The CDR3 totals 15 residues. Germline CDR1 reads LGHNA; CDR2 reads YNFKEQ. This clone has just a few counts.

The receptor was derived from a human donor in a cohort sampled during active COVID-19. The chain links TRBV4-2 to TRBJ1-5; TRBD1 matches 10 bases. The material sequenced was peripheral blood. The CDR3, as DNA: TGTGCCAGCAGCCCTGGACAGGGGGGCAATCAGCCCCAGCATTTT. Translation: CASSPGQGGNQPQHF.